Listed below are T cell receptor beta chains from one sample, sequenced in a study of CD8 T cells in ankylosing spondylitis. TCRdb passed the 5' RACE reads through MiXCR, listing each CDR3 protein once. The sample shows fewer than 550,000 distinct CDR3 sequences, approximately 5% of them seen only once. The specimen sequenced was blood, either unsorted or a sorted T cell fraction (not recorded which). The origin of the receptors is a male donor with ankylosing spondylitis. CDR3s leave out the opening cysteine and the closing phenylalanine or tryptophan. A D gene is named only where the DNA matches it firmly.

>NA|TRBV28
ASSLGQVLQETQY
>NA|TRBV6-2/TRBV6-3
ASSYTSPAYNEQF
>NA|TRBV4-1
ASSPRASSYNSPLH
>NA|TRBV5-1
ASSFLSSTDTQY
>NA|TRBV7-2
ASSLVFGDWGTEAF
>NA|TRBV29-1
SVLVYEQY
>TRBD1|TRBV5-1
ASSSNTGGEGYT
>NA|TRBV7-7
ASSLTLASEQY
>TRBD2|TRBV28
ASSEETSGTSEQY
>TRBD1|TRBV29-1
SVTGGRETQY
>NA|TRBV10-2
ASSANRVTDTQY
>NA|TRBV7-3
ASSLTSPSNTGELF
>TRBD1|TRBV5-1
ASSLAPRTGTNSPLH
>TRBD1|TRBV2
ASSDGDRETYNEQF
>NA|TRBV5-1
ASSYGQRRDTEAF
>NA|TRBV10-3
AISGQTGLGMEGYT
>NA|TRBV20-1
SARPPSSGNTIY
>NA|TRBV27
ASSLSPRLEYEQY
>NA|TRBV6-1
ASSPGGRGLGSDTQY
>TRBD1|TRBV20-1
SASQAGTGGQNGYT
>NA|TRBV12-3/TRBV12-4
ASSLPGQGNTGELF
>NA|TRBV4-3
ASSQEESYGYT
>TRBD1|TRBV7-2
ASSSFGQGMETQY
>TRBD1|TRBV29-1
SVGVTGGLDQPQH
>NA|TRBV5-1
ASSLADGFREKLF
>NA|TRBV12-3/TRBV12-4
ASSPFTASSYEQY
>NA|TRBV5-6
ASRPFHSRYEQY
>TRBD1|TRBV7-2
ASSPGQGGFGQPQH
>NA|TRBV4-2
ASSQILLAGFDEQY
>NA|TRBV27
ASSGRPLGSGANVLT
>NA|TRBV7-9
ASRYQDLNYGYT
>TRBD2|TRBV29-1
SVGSGFSGSSYNEQF
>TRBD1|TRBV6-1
ASRRYRGLSTGELF
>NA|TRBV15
ATSRVAGINYGYT
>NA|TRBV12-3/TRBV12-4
ASSLAPSRSTGELF
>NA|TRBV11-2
ASSFRNTIY
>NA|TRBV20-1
SARVGLGYT
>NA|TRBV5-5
ASSLDPGDNSPLH
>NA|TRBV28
ASSRVAWNTEAF
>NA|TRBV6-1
ASSPPRTALYEQY